The 15 T cell receptor beta chains reported below all come from one sample, sequenced in a study of CD8 T cells in Susac syndrome (dated by TCRdb to between 2018 and 2021). Library preparation was by the immunoSEQ multiplex PCR assay. RNA was extracted using the RNeasy kit, and about 0.45 to 1 ug of the RNA was reverse transcribed with random hexamers. TCRdb reanalyzed the raw reads on its own, using fastp at Q25 for trimming and MiXCR for clone calling, and kept in-frame beta chains. Rows with one shared CDR3 protein collapse into an entry with the most common genes and DNA. This sample comprises some 190,000 distinct CDR3 sequences, 85% to 95% of them detected only once. About 0.15% of the sample is held by the ten biggest clonotypes. Sequencing was carried out using CD4+ T cells from PBMCs. These receptors were collected from a human donor with Susac syndrome.

This sequence joins TRBV25-1 and TRBJ2-7; maybe TRBD1 (7 bases). The V end was cut by 1 base, the J end by 5 bases, with 15 bases between. The CDR3 spans 15 residues. In germline, CDR1 is MGHDK, CDR2 SYGVNS. Here the CDR3 reads CASSEFQGGTDEQYF. The CDR3 nucleotides are TGTGCCAGCAGTGAATTTCAGGGGGGAACCGACGAGCAGTACTTC.

V usage is TRBV30 and J usage is TRBJ1-3, with TRBD1 matching over 7 bases. V dropped 0 bases and J dropped 2; count of bases not matched to a gene: 13. Germline CDR1 and CDR2: GTSNPN and SVGIG (reference sequence). The CDR3 has 18 residues. The CDR3 protein is CAWSVRGQGPETGNTIYF. The CDR3 nucleotides are TGTGCCTGGAGTGTAAGGGGGCAGGGGCCGGAAACTGGAAACACCATATATTTT.

The rearrangement joins TRBV6-2 or TRBV6-3 to TRBJ1-1; 9 bases line up with TRBD1. The CDR3 is 17 amino acids. Trimming cost V 2 bases and J 4 bases; bases outside gene matches: 11. Germline values: CDR1 MNHEY, CDR2 SVGEGT. CDR3 sequence (DNA): TGTGCCAGCAGTTACGGAACCGGGACAGGGTGGCCCACTGAAGCTTTCTTT. Encoded protein: CASSYGTGTGWPTEAFF.

The chain links TRBV11-3 to TRBJ2-5, with 8 bases lining up with TRBD1. Trimming cost V 1 base and J 1 base; bases outside gene matches: 8. Germline V gene sequence: CDR1 SGHNT, CDR2 YENEEA. The CDR3 is 17 residues long. CDR3 bases: TGTGCCAGCAGCTTAGGACTCGGGACAGGTCGCCAAGAGACCCAGTACTTC. Its protein is CASSLGLGTGRQETQYF.

The rearrangement uses TRBV6-5 and TRBJ2-7; either TRBD1 or TRBD2 may fit D (5 bases each). The V end was cut by 6 bases, the J end by 0 bases, with 15 bases between. This CDR3 is built from 15 residues. CDR1 MNHEY and CDR2 SVGAGI come from the germline V gene. The CDR3 DNA follows: TGTGCCAGCAGGGCATCGGGACGTCCCTCCTACGAGCAGTACTTC. Protein sequence: CASRASGRPSYEQYF.

The chain combines TRBV29-1 with TRBJ1-1; D is possibly TRBD1 (5 bases). This CDR3 spans 14 amino acids. Germline V gene lookup returns CDR1 SQVTM and CDR2 ANQGSEA. V was cut by 4 bases and J by 1 base, with 13 bases left in between. The CDR3 coding sequence is TGCAGCGTTGGGGGCGGGCTGCCGAACACTGAAGCTTTCTTT. Protein sequence: CSVGGGLPNTEAFF.

The chain links TRBV20-1 to TRBJ2-5; 8 positions agree with TRBD2. With V trimmed by 6 bases and J by 4 bases, 4 bases remained unmatched. The CDR3 runs to 12 residues. Germline V gives CDR1 DFQATT, CDR2 SNEGSKA (reference sequence). Here the CDR3 reads CSAGGAGETQYF. CDR3 in DNA: TGCAGTGCCGGGGGGGCAGGAGAGACCCAGTACTTC.

The rearrangement links TRBV2 to TRBJ1-6; TRBD1 aligns across 7 bases. This CDR3 has 13 residues. Germline CDR1 and CDR2: SNHLY and FYNNEI. Trimming cost V 7 bases and J 9 bases; bases outside gene matches: 6. This CDR3 is CASKQGQTSPLHF. CDR3 DNA: TGTGCCAGCAAACAGGGGCAAACTTCACCCCTCCACTTT.

This rearrangement joins TRBV7-2 to TRBJ2-5; the match to TRBD2 covers 11 bases. Trimming at V came to 5 bases and at J to 2 bases, leaving 7 bases not matched to a gene. CDR1 and CDR2 from the germline V gene are SGHTA and FQGNSA. This CDR3 region has 16 residues. The chain's CDR3 is CASSRSVAGGQETQYF. The CDR3 DNA is TGTGCCAGCAGCCGTAGTGTAGCGGGGGGGCAAGAGACCCAGTACTTC.

This clonotype was recorded only once. The rearrangement links TRBV5-1 to TRBJ1-1; D remains unclear. V was shortened by 0 bases and J by 2 bases, with 8 bases between the two germline ends. This CDR3 has 14 residues. The V gene's germline CDR1 is SGHRS and CDR2 YFSETQ. Here the CDR3 reads CASSLGEDNTEAFF. CDR3 nucleotide sequence: TGCGCCAGCAGCTTGGGTGAGGACAACACTGAAGCTTTCTTT. The variable domain in full, completed from reference TRBV5-1 and TRBJ1-1, reads KAGVTQTPRYLIKTRGQQVTLSCSPISGHRSVSWYQQTPGQGLQFLFEYFSETQRNKGNFPGRFSGRQFSNSRSEMNVSTLELGDSALYLCASSLGEDNTEAFFGQGTRLTVV.

The chain is built from TRBV27 and TRBJ2-2; D unresolved. This CDR3 spans 13 amino acids. Looked up from germline, CDR1 is MNHEY and CDR2 is SMNVEV (reference sequence). With 4 bases removed from V and 5 bases from J, the gap between germline ends came to 8 bases. CDR3 in amino acids: CASSSQPTGELFF. In DNA, the CDR3 is TGTGCCAGCAGTTCGCAACCTACCGGGGAGCTGTTTTTT.

There are a few counts of this clonotype. The rearrangement uses TRBV9 and TRBJ1-6; D not certain. V was clipped by 4 bases and J by 7 bases, with 6 bases between them. Germline values: CDR1 SGDLS, CDR2 YYNGEE. The CDR3 loop spans 12 amino acids. DNA for the CDR3: TGTGCCAGCAGCATGGGGAATTCACCCCTCCACTTT. It yields the protein CASSMGNSPLHF.

The chain links TRBV12-3 or TRBV12-4 to TRBJ1-5, with a weak D call TRBD1 (5 bases). CDR3 length equals 17 residues. V was cut by 3 bases and J by 0 bases, with 15 bases left in between. The CDR3 is CASSFRAWGYSNQPQHF. CDR3 DNA sequence: TGTGCCAGCAGTTTCAGGGCTTGGGGGTATAGCAATCAGCCCCAGCATTTT.

This chain uses TRBV9 with TRBJ1-1, with a possible D match to TRBD1 (6 bases). Germline assignment: CDR1 SGDLS and CDR2 YYNGEE. The CDR3 is 15 residues long. The V and J ends lost 4 bases and 5 bases respectively, with 18 bases between them. CDR3 DNA sequence: TGTGCCAGCAGCCCGAGGCCGGACCAGGGGACTGAAGCTTTCTTT. This codes for CASSPRPDQGTEAFF.

The CDR3 spells CASSLLSGGNEQFF. The DNA of the CDR3 is TGTGCCAGCAGTTTATTAAGCGGAGGGAATGAGCAGTTCTTC. The chain has TRBV27 and TRBJ2-1; a possible D gene is TRBD2 (6 bases). With 1 base removed from V and 7 bases from J, the gap between germline ends came to 11 bases. The CDR3 is 14 residues long. Germline CDR1 is MNHEY and CDR2 is SMNVEV (reference sequence).